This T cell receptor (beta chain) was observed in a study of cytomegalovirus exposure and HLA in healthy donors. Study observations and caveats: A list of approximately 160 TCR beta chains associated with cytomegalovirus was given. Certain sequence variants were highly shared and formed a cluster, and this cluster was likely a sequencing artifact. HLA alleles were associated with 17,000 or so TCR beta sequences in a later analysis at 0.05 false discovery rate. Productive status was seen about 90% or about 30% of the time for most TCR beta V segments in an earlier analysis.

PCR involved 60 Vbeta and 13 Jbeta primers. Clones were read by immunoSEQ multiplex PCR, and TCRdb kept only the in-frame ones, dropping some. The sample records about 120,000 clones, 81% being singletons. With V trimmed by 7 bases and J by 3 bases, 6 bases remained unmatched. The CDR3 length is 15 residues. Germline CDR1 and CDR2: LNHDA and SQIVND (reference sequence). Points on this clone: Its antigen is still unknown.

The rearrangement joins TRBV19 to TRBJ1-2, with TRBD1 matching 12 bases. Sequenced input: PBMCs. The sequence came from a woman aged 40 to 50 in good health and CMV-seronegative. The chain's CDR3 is CASIGTGGADYGYTF. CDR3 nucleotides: TGTGCCAGTATTGGGACAGGGGGCGCAGACTATGGCTACACCTTC.